Each of the 9 T cell receptor beta chains below was sequenced from the same sample in a study of blood T cell repertoires in COVID-19. The protocol was immunoSEQ multiplex PCR, while the TCRdb copy is restricted to in-frame clones and leaves out a portion. The table lists about 300,000 clones, around 87% of them singletons, with roughly 1.3% in the top ten. Sequencing was carried out using peripheral blood. The receptors stem from a man between 65 and 79 years old with acute or convalescent COVID-19.

The V and J genes are TRBV6-2 or TRBV6-3 and TRBJ1-6; D might be TRBD1 (6 bases). Trimming stripped 2 bases from V and 10 bases from J, with 12 bases between. CDR3 length: 14 amino acids. Looked up from germline, CDR1 is MNHEY and CDR2 is SVGEGT. The CDR3 DNA reads TGTGCCAGCAGTTACAAAGGGGGAGAGTCACCCCTCCACTTT. Its protein product is CASSYKGGESPLHF.

The chain links TRBV5-1 to TRBJ2-7; a weak D match, TRBD1 (6 bases). The CDR3 has 12 amino acids. CDR1 and CDR2 from the germline V gene are SGHRS and YFSETQ. V lost 2 bases and J lost 6, with 9 bases in between. The CDR3 nucleotides read TGCGCCAGCAGCTTAGTAGGGGGCGAGCAGTACTTC. It specifies CASSLVGGEQYF.

The chain couples TRBV24-1 to TRBJ2-1; D may be TRBD2 (5 bases). This CDR3 contains 18 residues. Per the germline V gene, CDR1 is KGHDR and CDR2 is SFDVKD. V shed 3 bases and J shed 0 bases, with 17 bases lying between them. Written as DNA, the CDR3 is TGTGCCACCAGTGATCCAACGCCTAGCTTGGGCTCCTACAATGAGCAGTTCTTC. As protein: CATSDPTPSLGSYNEQFF.

A few counts support this clone. The chain has TRBV7-9 and TRBJ2-7; TRBD1 agrees at 8 bases. CDR3 length: 14 residues. Germline CDR1 reads SEHNR; CDR2 reads FQNEAQ (reference sequence). Germline trimming cut 4 bases from V and 3 bases from J; bases unmatched to any gene: 5. Here the CDR3 reads CASSSPDRGYEQYF. The DNA for the CDR3 is TGTGCCAGCAGCTCCCCCGACAGGGGCTACGAGCAGTACTTC. The complete variable domain, with remaining parts taken from reference TRBV7-9 and TRBJ2-7, reads DTGVSQNPRHKITKRGQNVTFRCDPISEHNRLYWYRQTLGQGPEFLTYFQNEAQLEKSRLLSDRFSAERPKGSFSTLEIQRTEQGDSAMYLCASSSPDRGYEQYFGPGTRLTVT.

The V and J genes are TRBV12-3 or TRBV12-4 and TRBJ1-1; 7 positions match TRBD1. Losses at the gene ends were 5 bases for V and 4 bases for J; bases not matched to a gene: 4. The CDR3 has 13 amino acids. The CDR3: CASSPQGSTEAFF. DNA of the CDR3: TGTGCCAGCAGTCCACAGGGGTCCACTGAAGCTTTCTTT.

The rearrangement uses TRBV2 and TRBJ2-2, with D hard to call. The CDR3 consists of 14 residues. Germline CDR1 and CDR2: SNHLY and FYNNEI. The germline V and J ends were trimmed by 4 bases and 5 bases, with 11 bases remaining between them. CDR3 sequence reads: CASSVKERTGELFF. In nucleotides, the CDR3 is TGTGCCAGCAGTGTTAAGGAGAGGACCGGGGAGCTGTTTTTT.

V gene TRBV12-2 combines with J gene TRBJ2-7; the table assigns TRBD2, which was not confirmed against the DNA. TRBV12-2 counts as a pseudogene. This CDR3 has 18 amino acids. The CDR3 DNA sequence: TGTGCAAGTCGCTTAATCTCAGGAGGACTAGCGGGAGCCAACGAGCAGTACTTC. Amino acids: CASRLISGGLAGANEQYF.

The chain joins TRBV19 to TRBJ2-7; the match to TRBD1 covers 8 bases. V trimming: 6 bases; J trimming: 0 bases; junction bases outside the gene matches: 13. Germline V gene data show CDR1 as LNHDA and CDR2 as SQIVND (reference sequence). This CDR3 region has 17 residues. CDR3 DNA sequence: TGTGCCAGTAGCCTTACCTCCGGGACAGGCTTCTCCTACGAGCAGTACTTC. Protein: CASSLTSGTGFSYEQYF.

The chain uses TRBV5-8 and TRBJ2-7; 7 bases agree with TRBD2. V shed 0 bases, J shed 6 bases, and the junction held 9 bases outside the gene matches. CDR3 length: 15 residues. The germline CDR1 and CDR2 sequences are SGHTS and YDEGEE. The CDR3 nucleotides are TGTGCCAGCAGCTTGGGGACTAGGCTCCCAAGCGAGCAGTACTTC. This translates into CASSLGTRLPSEQYF.